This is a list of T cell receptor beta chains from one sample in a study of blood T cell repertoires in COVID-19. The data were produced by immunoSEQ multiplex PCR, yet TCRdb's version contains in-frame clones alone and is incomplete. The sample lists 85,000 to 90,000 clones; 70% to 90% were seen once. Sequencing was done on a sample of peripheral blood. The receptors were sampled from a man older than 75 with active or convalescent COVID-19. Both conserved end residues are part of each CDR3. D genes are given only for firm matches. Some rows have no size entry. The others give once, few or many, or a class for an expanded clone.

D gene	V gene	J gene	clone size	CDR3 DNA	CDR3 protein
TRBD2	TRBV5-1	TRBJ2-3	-	TGCGCCAGCAGCAGACGCGGGCGGGGGGGAGATACGCAGTATTTT	CASSRRGRGGDTQYF
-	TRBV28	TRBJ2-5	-	TGTGCCAGCAGTTTACAGGTGGGGACATGGGCCCCGGAGACCCAGTACTTC	CASSLQVGTWAPETQYF
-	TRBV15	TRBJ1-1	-	TGTGCCACCAGCAGAGATCTCGACACTGAAGCTTTCTTT	CATSRDLDTEAFF
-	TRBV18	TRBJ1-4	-	TGTGCCAGCTCACTGAACGGCGGGGGCAGATTGGATGAAAAACTGTTTTTT	CASSLNGGGRLDEKLFF
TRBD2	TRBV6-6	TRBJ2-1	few	TGTGCCAGCAGTTATGGGACTAGCGGGAGGTTCTTC	CASSYGTSGRFF
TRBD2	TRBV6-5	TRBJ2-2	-	TGTGCCAGCAGGAGCCGCGGGAGTGGGACCGGGGAGCTGTTTTTT	CASRSRGSGTGELFF
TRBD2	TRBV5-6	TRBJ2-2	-	TGTGCCAGCAGCTTTGCTAGCGGCACCGGGGAGCTGTTTTTT	CASSFASGTGELFF
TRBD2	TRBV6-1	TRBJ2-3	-	TGTGCCAGCAGTGAACGGACTAGCGGGAGGGATACGCAGTATTTT	CASSERTSGRDTQYF
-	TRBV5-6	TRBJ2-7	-	TGTGCCAGCAGCTTGGCGGGGACCTACGAGCAGTACTTC	CASSLAGTYEQYF
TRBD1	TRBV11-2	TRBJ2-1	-	TGTGCCAGCAGCCGGCAGGGGGCGTACAATGAGCAGTTCTTC	CASSRQGAYNEQFF
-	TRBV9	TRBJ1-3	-	TGTGCCAGCAGCGTAGAGCCTCGCGGGAACTCTGGAAACACCATATATTTT	CASSVEPRGNSGNTIYF
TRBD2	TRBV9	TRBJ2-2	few	TGTGCCAGCAGCGTGGGGACTAGCAACGGGGAGCTGTTTTTT	CASSVGTSNGELFF
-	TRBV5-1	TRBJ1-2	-	TGCGCCAGCAGCTCGGAGGGGATGAACTATGGCTACACCTTC	CASSSEGMNYGYTF
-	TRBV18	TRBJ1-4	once	TGTGCCAGCTCCCTGCTGCCCAACACCGGGACAACTAATGAAAAACTGTTTTTT	CASSLLPNTGTTNEKLFF
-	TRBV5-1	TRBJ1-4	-	TGCGCCAGCAGCTTGTCCCCCGCACAGGGCATATATGAAAAACTGTTTTTT	CASSLSPAQGIYEKLFF
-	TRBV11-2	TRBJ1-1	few	TGTGCCAGCAGCTTATTCTTGCTGGACAGTTTTGAAGCTTTCTTT	CASSLFLLDSFEAFF
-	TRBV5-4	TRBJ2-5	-	TGTGCCAGCAGCTTGGAGGCTAGTAAGGAGACCCAGTACTTC	CASSLEASKETQYF
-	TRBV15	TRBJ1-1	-	TGTGCCACCAGCAGAGAATTGGGGCGGTCAGGGCTTGAATTT	CATSRELGRSGLEF
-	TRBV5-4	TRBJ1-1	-	TGTGCCAGCAGCCAGGGATCGCGAGCGAACACTGAAGCTTTCTTT	CASSQGSRANTEAFF
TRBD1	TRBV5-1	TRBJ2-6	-	TGCGCCAGCAGCTCAGGGGGTGCGGCCAACGTCCTGACTTTC	CASSSGGAANVLTF
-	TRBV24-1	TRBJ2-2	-	TGTGCCACCAGAGCCCCTACGAACACCGGGGAGCTGTTTTTT	CATRAPTNTGELFF